This TCR beta chain was obtained from a study of blood T cell repertoires in COVID-19. Turning to the study itself: COVID-19 samples from acute and convalescent phases originated in the United States, Italy and Spain. PBMCs, B-cell-depleted T cells, or T cells were the source of the cDNA or gDNA that made up the material.

Under the authors' procedure: Using reference gene primer amplification, nucleated cell counts were estimated. Here immunoSEQ multiplex PCR was the method, and the copy in TCRdb shows in-frame clones only, minus some. The V and J calls and clone size are taken from that table; D and trimming were inferred from the DNA. The top ten clones hold 2% to 3% of a sample with roughly 120,000 clones, roughly 80% of them seen once. Unmatched junction bases numbered 7, after V lost 0 bases and J lost 2 bases. CDR1 LGHDT and CDR2 YNNKEL come from the germline V gene (reference sequence). CDR3 length: 17 amino acids.

Sequencing was performed on peripheral blood. The rearrangement uses TRBV3-1 (or the pseudogene TRBV3-2) and TRBJ1-2; 9 bases map to TRBD1. The TCR originated in a man aged 45-65 years with acute or convalescent COVID-19. The CDR3 region is CASSQEGGTGINYGYTF. The DNA for the CDR3 is TGTGCCAGCAGCCAAGAGGGGGGGACAGGGATCAACTATGGCTACACCTTC.